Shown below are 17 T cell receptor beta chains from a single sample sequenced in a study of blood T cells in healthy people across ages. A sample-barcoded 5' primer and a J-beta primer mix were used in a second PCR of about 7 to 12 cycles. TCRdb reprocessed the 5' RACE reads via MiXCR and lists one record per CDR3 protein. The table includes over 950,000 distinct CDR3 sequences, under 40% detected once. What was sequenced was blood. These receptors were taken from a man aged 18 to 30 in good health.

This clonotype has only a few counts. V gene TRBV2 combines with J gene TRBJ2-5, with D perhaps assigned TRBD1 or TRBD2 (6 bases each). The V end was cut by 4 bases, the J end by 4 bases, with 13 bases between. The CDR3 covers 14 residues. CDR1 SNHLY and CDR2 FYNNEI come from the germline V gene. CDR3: CASSVRGAPETQYF. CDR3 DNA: TGTGCCAGCAGTGTGAGGGGGGCCCCAGAGACCCAGTACTTC.

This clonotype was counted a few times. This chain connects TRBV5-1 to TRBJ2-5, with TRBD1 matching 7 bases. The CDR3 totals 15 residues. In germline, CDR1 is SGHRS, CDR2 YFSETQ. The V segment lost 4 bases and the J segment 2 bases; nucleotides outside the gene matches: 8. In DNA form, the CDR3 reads TGCGCCAGCAGCCTGACAGGGAACCAACAAGAGACCCAGTACTTC. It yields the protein CASSLTGNQQETQYF. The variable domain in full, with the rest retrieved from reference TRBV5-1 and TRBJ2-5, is KAGVTQTPRYLIKTRGQQVTLSCSPISGHRSVSWYQQTPGQGLQFLFEYFSETQRNKGNFPGRFSGRQFSNSRSEMNVSTLELGDSALYLCASSLTGNQQETQYFGPGTRLLVL.

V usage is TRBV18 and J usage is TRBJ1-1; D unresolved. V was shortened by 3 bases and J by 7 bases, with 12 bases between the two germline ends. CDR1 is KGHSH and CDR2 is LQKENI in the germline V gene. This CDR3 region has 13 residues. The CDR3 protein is CASSPEQTHEAFF. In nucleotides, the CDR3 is TGTGCCAGCTCACCGGAGCAAACCCATGAAGCTTTCTTT.

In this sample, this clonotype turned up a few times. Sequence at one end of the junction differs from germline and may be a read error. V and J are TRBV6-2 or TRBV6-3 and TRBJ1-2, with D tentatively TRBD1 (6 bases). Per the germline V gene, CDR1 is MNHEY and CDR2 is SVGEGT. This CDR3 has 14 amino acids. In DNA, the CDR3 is TGTGCCAGCAGTGACTCTCCGGGGGCCGGTGGCTACACCTTC. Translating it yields CASSDSPGAGGYTF.

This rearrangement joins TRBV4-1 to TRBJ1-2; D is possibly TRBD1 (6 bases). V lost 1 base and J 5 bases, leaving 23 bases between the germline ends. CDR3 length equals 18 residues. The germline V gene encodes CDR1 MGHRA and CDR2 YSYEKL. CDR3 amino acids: CASSQGHPVGGRRYGYTF. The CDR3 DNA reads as TGCGCCAGCAGCCAAGGCCACCCCGTAGGGGGGCGTCGATATGGCTACACCTTC.

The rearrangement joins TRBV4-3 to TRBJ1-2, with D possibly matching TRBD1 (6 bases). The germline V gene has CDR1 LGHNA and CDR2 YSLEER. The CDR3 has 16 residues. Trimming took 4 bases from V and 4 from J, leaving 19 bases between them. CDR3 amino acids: CASSRGVRGGSYGYTF. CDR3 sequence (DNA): TGCGCCAGCAGCCGAGGAGTCAGGGGTGGTAGCTATGGCTACACCTTC.

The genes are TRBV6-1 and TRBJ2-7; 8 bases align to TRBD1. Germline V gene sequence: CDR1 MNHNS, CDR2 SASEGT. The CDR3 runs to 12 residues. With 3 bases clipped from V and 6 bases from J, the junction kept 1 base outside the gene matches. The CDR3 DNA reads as TGTGCCAGCAGTGATACAGGGGGCGAGCAGTACTTC. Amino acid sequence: CASSDTGGEQYF.

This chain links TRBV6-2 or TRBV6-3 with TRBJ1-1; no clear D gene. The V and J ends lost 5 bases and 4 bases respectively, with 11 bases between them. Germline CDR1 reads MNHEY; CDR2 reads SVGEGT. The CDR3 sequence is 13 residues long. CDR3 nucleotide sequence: TGTGCCAGCAGTGACATCCGTGGCACTGAAGCTTTCTTT. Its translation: CASSDIRGTEAFF.

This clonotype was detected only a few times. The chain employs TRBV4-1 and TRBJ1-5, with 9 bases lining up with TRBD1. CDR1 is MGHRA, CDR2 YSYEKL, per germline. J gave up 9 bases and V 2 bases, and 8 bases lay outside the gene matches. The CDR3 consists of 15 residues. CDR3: CASSQSGTGLRPQHF. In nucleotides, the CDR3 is TGCGCCAGCAGCCAATCCGGGACAGGGCTGCGGCCCCAGCATTTT.

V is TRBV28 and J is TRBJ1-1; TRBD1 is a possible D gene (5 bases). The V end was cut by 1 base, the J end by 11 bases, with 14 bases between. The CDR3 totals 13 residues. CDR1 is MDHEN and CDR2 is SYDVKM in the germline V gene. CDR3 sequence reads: CASSLLGRGAAFF. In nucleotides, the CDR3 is TGTGCCAGCAGTTTATTAGGCAGAGGGGCCGCTTTCTTT.

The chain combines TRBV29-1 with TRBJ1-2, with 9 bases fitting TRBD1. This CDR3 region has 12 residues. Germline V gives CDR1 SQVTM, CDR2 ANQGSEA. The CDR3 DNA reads TGCAGTCATCGGGGGACAGGGAATGGCTACACCTTC. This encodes CSHRGTGNGYTF.

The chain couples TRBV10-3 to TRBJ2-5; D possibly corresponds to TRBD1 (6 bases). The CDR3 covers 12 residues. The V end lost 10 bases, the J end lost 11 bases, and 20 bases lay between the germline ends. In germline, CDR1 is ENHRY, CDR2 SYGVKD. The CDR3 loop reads CATRDGDNEQYF. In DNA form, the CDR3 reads TGTGCCACCAGGGACGGGGACAATGAGCAGTACTTC.

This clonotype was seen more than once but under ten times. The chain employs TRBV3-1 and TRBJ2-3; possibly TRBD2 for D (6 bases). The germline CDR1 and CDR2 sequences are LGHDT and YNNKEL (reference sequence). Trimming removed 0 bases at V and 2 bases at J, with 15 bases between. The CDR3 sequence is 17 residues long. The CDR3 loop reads CASSQDVGGLPTDTQYF. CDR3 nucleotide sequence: TGTGCCAGCAGCCAAGATGTTGGGGGACTCCCCACAGATACGCAGTATTTT.

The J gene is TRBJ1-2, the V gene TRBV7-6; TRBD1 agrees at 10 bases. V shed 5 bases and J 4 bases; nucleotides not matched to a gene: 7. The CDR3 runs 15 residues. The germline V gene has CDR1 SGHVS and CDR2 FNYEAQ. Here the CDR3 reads CASSLPGQGPYGYTF. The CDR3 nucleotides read TGTGCCAGCAGCCTCCCGGGACAGGGGCCCTATGGCTACACCTTC. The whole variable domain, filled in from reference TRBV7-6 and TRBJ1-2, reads GAGVSQSPRYKVTKRGQDVALRCDPISGHVSLYWYRQALGQGPEFLTYFNYEAQQDKSGLPNDRFSAERPEGSISTLTIQRTEQRDSAMYRCASSLPGQGPYGYTFGSGTRLTVV.

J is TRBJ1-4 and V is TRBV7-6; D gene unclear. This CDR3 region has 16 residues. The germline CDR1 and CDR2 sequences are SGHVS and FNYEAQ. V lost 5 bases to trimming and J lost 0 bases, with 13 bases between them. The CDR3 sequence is CASSLSNGATNEKLFF. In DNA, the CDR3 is TGTGCCAGCAGCCTATCGAACGGTGCAACTAATGAAAAACTGTTTTTT.

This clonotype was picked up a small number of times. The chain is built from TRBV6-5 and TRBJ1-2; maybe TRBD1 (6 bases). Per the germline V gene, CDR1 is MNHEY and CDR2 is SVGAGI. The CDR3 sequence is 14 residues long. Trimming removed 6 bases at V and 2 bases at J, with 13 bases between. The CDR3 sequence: CASRSLRGNYGYTF. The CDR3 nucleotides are TGTGCCAGCAGATCTCTCAGGGGAAACTATGGCTACACCTTC.

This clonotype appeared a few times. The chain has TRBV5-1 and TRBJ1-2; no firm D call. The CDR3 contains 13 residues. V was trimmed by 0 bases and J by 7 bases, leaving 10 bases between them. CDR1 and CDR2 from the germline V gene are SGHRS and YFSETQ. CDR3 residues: CASSLEHISGYTF. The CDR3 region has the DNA TGCGCCAGCAGCTTGGAGCACATCTCTGGCTACACCTTC.